This T cell receptor (beta chain) was identified during a study of response to subunit inactivated influenza vaccine. Study findings and constraints: Authors suggested each seasonal flu vaccination may recruit only limited numbers of new T cells.

TCRdb fed the RT-PCR reads into MiXCR, producing one record per CDR3 protein. The sample includes hundreds of thousands of distinct CDR3 sequences, 15% to 20% of them seen just once. Germline values: CDR1 SGHTA, CDR2 FQGTGA. Trimming removed 3 bases from V and 5 bases from J; junction bases left unmatched: 4. The CDR3 is 15 amino acids. This clonotype occurred a few times. Antigen: not known. This TCR was recovered from a man aged 50-59 years who received an inactivated influenza vaccine. The sample here was PBMCs from blood, taken about 5 days after vaccination. The J gene is TRBJ2-7, the V gene TRBV7-3; 13 bases are a match to TRBD2. CDR3 loop: CASSFGLAGVNEQYF. CDR3 nucleotide sequence: TGTGCCAGCAGCTTCGGACTAGCGGGAGTCAACGAGCAGTACTTC.